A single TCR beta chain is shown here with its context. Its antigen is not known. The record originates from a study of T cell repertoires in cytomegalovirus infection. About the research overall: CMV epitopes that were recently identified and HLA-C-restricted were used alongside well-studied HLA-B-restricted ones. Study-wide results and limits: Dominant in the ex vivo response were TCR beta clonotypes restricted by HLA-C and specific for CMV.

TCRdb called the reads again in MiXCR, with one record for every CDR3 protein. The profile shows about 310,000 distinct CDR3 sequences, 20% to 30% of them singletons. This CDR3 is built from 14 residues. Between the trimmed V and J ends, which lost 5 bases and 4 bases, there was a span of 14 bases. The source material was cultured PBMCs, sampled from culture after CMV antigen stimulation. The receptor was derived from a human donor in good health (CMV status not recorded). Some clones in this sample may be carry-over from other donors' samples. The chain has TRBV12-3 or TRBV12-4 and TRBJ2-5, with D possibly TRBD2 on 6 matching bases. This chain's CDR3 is CASSPILGGETQYF. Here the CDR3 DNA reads TGTGCCAGCAGTCCTATTTTGGGAGGAGAGACCCAGTACTTC.